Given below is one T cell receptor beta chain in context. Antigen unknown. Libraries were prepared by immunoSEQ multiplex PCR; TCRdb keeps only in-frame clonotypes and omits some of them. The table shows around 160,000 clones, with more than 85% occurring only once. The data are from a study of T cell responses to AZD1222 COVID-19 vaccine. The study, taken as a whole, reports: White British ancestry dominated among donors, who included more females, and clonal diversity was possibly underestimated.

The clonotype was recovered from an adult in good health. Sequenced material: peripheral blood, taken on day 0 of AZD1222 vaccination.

CDR3 sequence (DNA): TGTGCCAGCAGCTTGACGGGGGGGAAAAAATCCTACGAGCAGTACTTC. Translated, it gives CASSLTGGKKSYEQYF. The V and J genes are TRBV11-2 and TRBJ2-7, with 8 positions matching TRBD2. V shed 3 bases, J shed 1 base, and the junction held 8 bases outside the gene matches. Germline V gene lookup returns CDR1 SGHAT and CDR2 FQNNGV. This CDR3 has 16 amino acids.